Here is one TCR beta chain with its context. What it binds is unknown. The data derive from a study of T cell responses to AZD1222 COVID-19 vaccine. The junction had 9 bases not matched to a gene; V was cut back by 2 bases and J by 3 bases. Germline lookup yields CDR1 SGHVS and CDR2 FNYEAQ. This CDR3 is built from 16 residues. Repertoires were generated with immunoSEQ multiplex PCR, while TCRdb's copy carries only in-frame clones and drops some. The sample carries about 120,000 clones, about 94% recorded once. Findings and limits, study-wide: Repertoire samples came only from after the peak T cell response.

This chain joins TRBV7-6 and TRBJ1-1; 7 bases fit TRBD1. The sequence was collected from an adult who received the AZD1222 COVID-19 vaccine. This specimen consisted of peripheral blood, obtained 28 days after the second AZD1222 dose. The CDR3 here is CASSLRQGGHYTEAFF. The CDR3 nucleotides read TGTGCCAGCAGCTTACGTCAGGGGGGGCATTACACTGAAGCTTTCTTT.